Listed here are 16 T cell receptor beta chains from one sample, sequenced in a study of CD8 T cells in ankylosing spondylitis. TCRdb called the 5' RACE reads again in MiXCR, with one record for every CDR3 protein. The sample shows approximately 250,000 distinct CDR3 sequences, over 7% of them seen only once. Sequenced input: blood, either unsorted or a sorted T cell fraction (not recorded which). The receptor source for this set is a female donor with ankylosing spondylitis or in good health (not recorded which).

Ten or more counts support this clonotype. V usage is TRBV2 and J usage is TRBJ1-1; D is undetermined. V dropped 4 bases and J dropped 1 base, with 7 bases sitting between them. CDR3 length equals 13 residues. Germline values: CDR1 SNHLY, CDR2 FYNNEI. CDR3 region: CASSGSGNTEAFF. In nucleotides, the CDR3 is TGTGCCAGCAGTGGGTCCGGGAACACTGAAGCTTTCTTT.

This clonotype showed up many times. The rearrangement links TRBV7-6 to TRBJ2-7; D ambiguous. Germline values: CDR1 SGHVS, CDR2 FNYEAQ. V was trimmed by 5 bases and J by 5 bases, leaving 13 bases between them. CDR3 size: 13 residues. CDR3 nucleotides: TGTGCCAGCAGCCCGAGTTGGTCCAACGAGCAGTACTTC. Its translation: CASSPSWSNEQYF.

This clonotype has a handful of counts. V usage is TRBV20-1 and J usage is TRBJ2-1, with 7 positions matching TRBD2. After removal of 6 bases from V and 4 bases from J, the junction contained 15 bases not matched to a gene. Germline CDR1 DFQATT, CDR2 SNEGSKA (reference sequence). CDR3 size: 16 residues. CDR3 sequence (DNA): TGCAGTGCCTCGGATTCGGCTAGCGGATTGTACAATGAGCAGTTCTTC. It codes for CSASDSASGLYNEQFF.

The V call is TRBV20-1, the J call TRBJ2-5; D is ambiguous. V was trimmed by 4 bases and J by 4 bases, leaving 13 bases between them. From germline, CDR1 is DFQATT and CDR2 SNEGSKA (reference sequence). This CDR3 has 13 amino acids. CDR3 bases: TGCAGTGCTAAGCGACGGCCCCTAGAGACCCAGTACTTC. As protein: CSAKRRPLETQYF.

This clonotype was picked up many times. This CDR3 is CASSLSFTGGEQYF. CDR3 DNA: TGCGCCAGCAGCTTGAGTTTTACAGGGGGCGAGCAGTACTTC. The chain employs TRBV5-1 and TRBJ2-7; the match to TRBD1 covers 8 bases. Germline assignment: CDR1 SGHRS and CDR2 YFSETQ. The CDR3 length is 14 residues. The ends lost 1 base at V and 6 bases at J; junction bases unmatched: 6.

This clonotype showed up many times. V is TRBV7-2 and J is TRBJ2-3; D unclear. With 1 base removed from V and 7 bases from J, the gap between germline ends came to 9 bases. The CDR3 spans 13 residues. Germline V gives CDR1 SGHTA, CDR2 FQGNSA. DNA for the CDR3: TGTGCCAGCAGCTTAGACCGCTCCAATACGCAGTATTTT. Its translation is CASSLDRSNTQYF.

This clonotype has at least ten counts. The genes are TRBV5-1 and TRBJ2-3; 10 nucleotides match TRBD2. The germline gives CDR1 SGHRS, CDR2 YFSETQ. The CDR3 runs to 15 residues. The junction had 2 bases not matched to a gene; V was cut back by 3 bases and J by 1 base. For the CDR3, the DNA is TGCGCCAGCAGCTCTAGCGGGAGTGGCACAGATACGCAGTATTTT. Translated, it gives CASSSSGSGTDTQYF.

This clonotype was seen many times. The V gene is TRBV3-1, the J gene TRBJ1-1; the D is unclear. Germline CDR1 is LGHDT and CDR2 is YNNKEL (reference sequence). V was clipped by 4 bases and J by 1 base, with 13 bases between them. This CDR3 comprises 15 residues. The CDR3 reads CASSLRSYTNTEAFF. DNA of the CDR3: TGTGCCAGCAGCCTCCGCTCCTACACGAACACTGAAGCTTTCTTT.

DNA of the CDR3: TGTGCCAGTAGTGGGGAGACAGGGGAACAGCCCCAGCATTTT. It yields the protein CASSGETGEQPQHF. The V call is TRBV19, the J call TRBJ1-5, with 8 bases identical to TRBD1. J gave up 7 bases and V 5 bases, and 7 bases lay outside the gene matches. Germline-derived CDR1 and CDR2 are LNHDA and SQIVND (reference sequence). The CDR3 runs to 14 residues.

This clonotype was found many times. This chain joins TRBV7-2 and TRBJ1-5; no clear D gene. Germline V gene lookup returns CDR1 SGHTA and CDR2 FQGNSA. CDR3 length: 15 amino acids. V lost 5 bases to trimming and J lost 2 bases, with 13 bases between them. CDR3 region: CASSTQSGGNQPQHF. DNA for the CDR3: TGTGCCAGCAGCACCCAGTCCGGGGGCAATCAGCCCCAGCATTTT.

There are many counts of this clonotype. The chain links TRBV21-1 to TRBJ2-2; no DNA check was done on the table's D call, TRBD2. TRBV21-1 represents a pseudogene. The CDR3 has 22 amino acids. Here the CDR3 DNA reads TGTGCCAGCAGCAAAGGGCAGTTCCCATTGTTAACTAGCGGGAGTCGGGCCGGGGAGCTGTTTTTT. Translating gives CASSKGQFPLLTSGSRAGELFF.

This clonotype was seen a few times. V is TRBV11-1 and J is TRBJ1-3, with D perhaps TRBD1 (5 bases). The CDR3 runs to 18 residues. Germline CDR1 is SGHAT and CDR2 is FQDESV (reference sequence). The V end was cut by 2 bases, the J end by 0 bases, with 17 bases between. The CDR3 region has the DNA TGTGCCAGCAGCTTACGATTAACAGGATTCCGCTCTGGAAACACCATATATTTT. Its translation is CASSLRLTGFRSGNTIYF.

This clonotype has a count of ten or more. The V and J genes are TRBV12-3 or TRBV12-4 and TRBJ1-3; 7 nucleotides agree with TRBD1. Trimming removed 6 bases from V and 9 bases from J; junction bases left unmatched: 11. This CDR3 has 14 residues. The CDR3 nucleotides read TGTGCCAGCAGGTTGGGACAGACGGTAGGCACCATATATTTT. This encodes CASRLGQTVGTIYF.

This sequence joins TRBV6-2 or TRBV6-3 and TRBJ2-7; D is possibly TRBD2 (6 bases). The germline V and J ends were trimmed by 5 bases and 2 bases, with 19 bases remaining between them. Per germline, CDR1 MNHEY and CDR2 SVGEGT. The CDR3 extends over 16 amino acids. DNA for the CDR3: TGTGCCAGCAGTGACCGTGGCGGGAAGATTACCTACGAGCAGTACTTC. Protein: CASSDRGGKITYEQYF.

Only a few counts were recorded for this clonotype. The chain is built from TRBV6-2 or TRBV6-3 and TRBJ2-1; 10 positions match TRBD2. Losses at the gene ends were 6 bases for V and 4 bases for J; bases not matched to a gene: 9. Germline CDR1 MNHEY, CDR2 SVGEGT. The CDR3 has 16 residues. The CDR3 region is CASSPPPAGGYNEQFF. The CDR3 coding sequence is TGTGCCAGCAGCCCCCCCCCAGCGGGAGGGTACAATGAGCAGTTCTTC.

In the case of this clonotype: A much larger clone sits a single nucleotide away, making a read error possible. The CDR3: CANSLETGLPYEQYF. CDR3 bases: TGTGCCAACAGCTTAGAGACAGGGCTCCCCTACGAGCAGTACTTC. The J gene is TRBJ2-7, the V gene TRBV11-2, with 7 nucleotides matching TRBD1. Germline CDR1 is SGHAT and CDR2 is FQNNGV. The CDR3 covers 15 residues. The variable domain in full, completed from reference TRBV11-2 and TRBJ2-7, reads EAGVAQSPRYKIIEKRQSVAFWCNPISGHATLYWYQQILGQGPKLLIQFQNNGVVDDSQLPKDRFSAERLKGVDSTLKIQPAKLEDSAVYLCANSLETGLPYEQYFGPGTRLTVT.